Each of the 21 T cell receptor beta chains below was sequenced from the same sample in a study of shared clonotypes between healthy human individuals. Method: immunoSEQ multiplex PCR; TCRdb's copy keeps in-frame clones and lacks some. The sample has some 2.4 million clones, over 85% seen once. The sequencing input was naive CD4+ T cells from PBMCs. Stated subset: CD45RA+ positively selected. Source of these receptors: a man aged 18 to 30 in good health. Some clones in this sample may be carry-over from other donors' samples.

The chain carries TRBV28 and TRBJ1-6; a possible D gene is TRBD1 (6 bases). Germline loops: CDR1 MDHEN, CDR2 SYDVKM. The CDR3 is 14 residues long. Trimming removed 10 bases from V and 9 bases from J, with 19 bases in between. In DNA form, the CDR3 reads TGTGCCACCCACGGGGGCCCCTGGGGTTCACCCCTCCACTTT. It codes for CATHGGPWGSPLHF.

The J gene is TRBJ1-4, the V gene TRBV7-9; D not certain. This CDR3 region has 13 residues. Looked up from germline, CDR1 is SEHNR and CDR2 is FQNEAQ (reference sequence). The V end was cut by 5 bases, the J end by 7 bases, with 11 bases between. Written as DNA, the CDR3 is TGTGCCAGCAGCCTTCGACAAGCTGAAAAACTGTTTTTT. Residues: CASSLRQAEKLFF.

The rearrangement links TRBV19 to TRBJ2-1; 7 bases line up with TRBD1. This CDR3 region has 14 residues. The junction had 2 bases not matched to a gene; V was cut back by 3 bases and J by 3 bases. The V gene's germline CDR1 is LNHDA and CDR2 SQIVND (reference sequence). The CDR3 coding sequence is TGTGCCAGTAGTATGGACAGGCTCTACAATGAGCAGTTCTTC. Translated, it gives CASSMDRLYNEQFF. The full variable domain, completed using reference TRBV19 and TRBJ2-1, is DGGITQSPKYLFRKEGQNVTLSCEQNLNHDAMYWYRQDPGQGLRLIYYSQIVNDFQKGDIAEGYSVSREKKESFPLTVTSAQKNPTAFYLCASSMDRLYNEQFFGPGTRLTVL.

The chain employs TRBV7-3 and TRBJ2-1; the match to TRBD2 covers 10 bases. Germline trimming cut 4 bases from V and 6 bases from J; bases unmatched to any gene: 9. Germline loops: CDR1 SGHTA, CDR2 FQGTGA. CDR3 length: 16 residues. CDR3 nucleotides: TGTGCCAGCAGCTCCTCTCATAGCGGGAGGAGCAATGAGCAGTTCTTC. Amino acids: CASSSSHSGRSNEQFF.

The CDR3 DNA follows: TGTGCCAGCAGTTCCCGTCCCTCTGGGGCCAACGTCCTGACTTTC. It specifies CASSSRPSGANVLTF. The rearrangement joins TRBV28 to TRBJ2-6; no clear D. The CDR3 has 15 amino acids. Trimming left V 4 bases short and J 0 bases short, with 7 bases between. CDR1 MDHEN and CDR2 SYDVKM come from the germline V gene. The whole variable domain, filled in from reference TRBV28 and TRBJ2-6, reads DVKVTQSSRYLVKRTGEKVFLECVQDMDHENMFWYRQDPGLGLRLIYFSYDVKMKEKGDIPEGYSVSREKKERFSLILESASTNQTSMYLCASSSRPSGANVLTFGAGSRLTVL.

This clone was recorded once. The chain couples TRBV10-3 to TRBJ2-1; a possible D gene is TRBD2 (6 bases). The CDR3 has 15 residues. Per germline, CDR1 ENHRY and CDR2 SYGVKD. Trimming stripped 4 bases from V and 5 bases from J, with 15 bases between. This CDR3 is CAISGLVAVHNEQFF. The CDR3 DNA follows: TGTGCCATCAGTGGGCTGGTAGCGGTCCACAATGAGCAGTTCTTC.

The CDR3 DNA reads TGTGCCAGCAGTGAACGCGGTATTAGCACAGATACGCAGTATTTT. This encodes CASSERGISTDTQYF. V is TRBV6-1 and J is TRBJ2-3; no clear D gene. V lost 2 bases, J lost 0 bases, and 9 bases lay in between. Germline CDR1 and CDR2: MNHNS and SASEGT. This CDR3 region has 15 residues.

With respect to this clone: This specimen includes other DNA sequences encoding the same CDR3. The V and J genes are TRBV18 and TRBJ2-1; TRBD2 agrees at 13 bases. This CDR3 is built from 16 residues. V trimming: 6 bases; J trimming: 4 bases; junction bases outside the gene matches: 6. CDR1 is KGHSH and CDR2 is LQKENI in the germline V gene. The CDR3 nucleotides are TGTGCCAGCTCCCCCGGACTAGCGGGAGTATACAATGAGCAGTTCTTC. Translation gives CASSPGLAGVYNEQFF.

The J gene is TRBJ1-3, the V gene TRBV25-1; D may be TRBD1 (6 bases). With 3 bases removed from V and 2 bases from J, the gap between germline ends came to 14 bases. Germline loops: CDR1 MGHDK, CDR2 SYGVNS. This CDR3 is built from 16 residues. CDR3 in DNA: TGTGCCAGCAGTGATACCCACGGGGGCACTGGAAACACCATATATTTT. It translates to CASSDTHGGTGNTIYF.

The gene calls are TRBV2 and TRBJ1-2, with D unresolved. The CDR3 spans 14 residues. From germline, CDR1 is SNHLY and CDR2 FYNNEI. V lost 4 bases and J 3 bases, leaving 12 bases between the germline ends. Here the CDR3 DNA reads TGTGCCAGCAGTGTGTTGCGGTCAGACTATGGCTACACCTTC. Its protein product is CASSVLRSDYGYTF.

The CDR3 DNA follows: TGTGCCAGCAGCCAACAGACTAGCGGGAGCTCCTACAATGAGCAGTTCTTC. Encoded protein: CASSQQTSGSSYNEQFF. The chain uses TRBV4-2 and TRBJ2-1; 12 bases match TRBD2. CDR3 size: 17 residues. Trimming removed 2 bases from V and 0 bases from J; junction bases left unmatched: 2. CDR1 and CDR2 (germline): LGHNA, YNFKEQ.

In the case of this clone: Other DNA sequences within the sample encode an identical CDR3. The genes are TRBV6-5 and TRBJ2-5; D is perhaps TRBD1 (6 bases). V lost 6 bases and J 1 base, leaving 12 bases between the germline ends. This CDR3 has 14 amino acids. Germline assignment: CDR1 MNHEY and CDR2 SVGAGI. CDR3 sequence: CASSSRDTQETQYF. The CDR3 region has the DNA TGTGCCAGCAGCTCTCGGGACACCCAAGAGACCCAGTACTTC.

This chain connects TRBV5-1 to TRBJ2-5, with 7 bases that match TRBD2. Germline CDR1 SGHRS, CDR2 YFSETQ. This CDR3 contains 16 residues. Trimming cost V 2 bases and J 0 bases; bases outside gene matches: 7. CDR3 coding DNA: TGCGCCAGCAGCTTCCCTCTCGCGGGAGACCAAGAGACCCAGTACTTC. Its protein product is CASSFPLAGDQETQYF.

The genes are TRBV28 and TRBJ1-4, with D uncertain. Germline CDR1 and CDR2: MDHEN and SYDVKM. The CDR3 consists of 16 residues. V lost 2 bases, J lost 5 bases, and 15 bases lay in between. CDR3 coding DNA: TGTGCCAGCAGTTTAGAATCGAATCGCCGAAATGAAAAACTGTTTTTT. Amino acid sequence: CASSLESNRRNEKLFF.

This chain connects TRBV4-1 to TRBJ2-1; a possible D gene is TRBD2 (6 bases). Germline V gene data show CDR1 as MGHRA and CDR2 as YSYEKL. Trimming cost V 1 base and J 5 bases, with 12 bases left between them. The length of the CDR3 is 15 residues. CDR3 bases: TGCGCCAGCAGCCAAGTGGGGGGAAACGACAATGAGCAGTTCTTC. Protein sequence: CASSQVGGNDNEQFF.

The rearrangement joins TRBV6-5 to TRBJ2-1, with D perhaps TRBD2 (5 bases). There are 13 residues in the CDR3. CDR1 MNHEY and CDR2 SVGAGI come from the germline V gene. The germline V and J ends were trimmed by 0 bases and 9 bases, with 9 bases remaining between them. CDR3 nucleotides: TGTGCCAGCAGTTACTCGTCCCGGGGTGAGCAGTTCTTC. This gives the protein CASSYSSRGEQFF.

The chain carries TRBV9 and TRBJ2-1, with D tentatively TRBD1 (6 bases). V gave up 1 base and J gave up 6 bases, with 20 bases separating them. CDR1 and CDR2 from the germline V gene are SGDLS and YYNGEE. CDR3 size: 17 residues. CDR3 sequence (DNA): TGTGCCAGCAGCGTAAGAGCAGGGGCGAGCGTAGGCAATGAGCAGTTCTTC. This translates into CASSVRAGASVGNEQFF.

The gene calls are TRBV20-1 and TRBJ2-1; the D is unclear. The CDR3 runs 11 residues. The V gene's germline CDR1 is DFQATT and CDR2 SNEGSKA (reference sequence). V lost 6 bases, J lost 3 bases, and 6 bases lay in between. The CDR3 DNA follows: TGCAGTGCCCAACACTACAATGAGCAGTTCTTC. Amino acids: CSAQHYNEQFF.

This CDR3 is CASSLTGHGPADTQYF. The CDR3 coding sequence is TGTGCCAGCAGCCTCACGGGACATGGGCCCGCAGATACGCAGTATTTT. This sequence joins TRBV7-2 and TRBJ2-3, with a possible D match to TRBD1 (6 bases). This CDR3 contains 16 residues. Germline V lookup: CDR1 SGHTA, CDR2 FQGNSA. V was shortened by 5 bases and J by 4 bases, with 19 bases between the two germline ends.

The CDR3 loop is CASSPDPGTGDSYEQYF. DNA of the CDR3: TGTGCCAGTAGTCCCGATCCCGGGACAGGGGACTCCTACGAGCAGTACTTC. V usage is TRBV19 and J usage is TRBJ2-7; 10 bases match TRBD1. Germline CDR1 reads LNHDA; CDR2 reads SQIVND (reference sequence). This CDR3 spans 17 amino acids. Unmatched junction bases numbered 10, after V lost 5 bases and J lost 0 bases.

The CDR3, as DNA: TGTGCCAGCAGCGGCCGGGACAGGGGGCGGGAGACCCAGTACTTC. This sequence encodes CASSGRDRGRETQYF. The chain couples TRBV6-5 to TRBJ2-5; TRBD1 matches at 12 bases. With V trimmed by 6 bases and J by 5 bases, 7 bases remained unmatched. The CDR3 is 15 amino acids. Germline V gives CDR1 MNHEY, CDR2 SVGAGI.